This T cell receptor (beta chain) came from a study of graft-versus-host responses after intestinal transplantation. In the study overall: Multivisceral, liver-intestinal, or isolated intestinal grafts were transplanted into recipients. Every recipient had anti-thymocyte globulin induction and around 3 years of tacrolimus plus steroids.

Points on this clone: Antigen specificity is unknown.

Study conclusions and caveats: Some GvH clones were seen earlier in gut or blood, suggesting intestinal origin. Early post-transplant falls in HvG clones accompanied the peak levels of circulating GvH clones.

Repertoires were generated with immunoSEQ multiplex PCR, while TCRdb's copy carries only in-frame clones and drops some. The sample has some 110,000 clones; roughly 87% are singletons. The germline V and J ends were trimmed by 2 bases and 1 base, with 8 bases remaining between them. Germline assignment: CDR1 SGHTA and CDR2 FQGTGA. The CDR3 covers 14 residues. The TCR sequence derives from a human donor who received an intestinal transplant. The chain links TRBV7-3 to TRBJ1-1; D is ambiguous. This material consisted of unstimulated CD4+ T cells sorted from spleen or lymph node cells, taken before intestinal transplant. The CDR3 DNA reads TGTGCCAGCAGCTTAGGTCGGACGAACACTGAAGCTTTCTTT. It specifies CASSLGRTNTEAFF.